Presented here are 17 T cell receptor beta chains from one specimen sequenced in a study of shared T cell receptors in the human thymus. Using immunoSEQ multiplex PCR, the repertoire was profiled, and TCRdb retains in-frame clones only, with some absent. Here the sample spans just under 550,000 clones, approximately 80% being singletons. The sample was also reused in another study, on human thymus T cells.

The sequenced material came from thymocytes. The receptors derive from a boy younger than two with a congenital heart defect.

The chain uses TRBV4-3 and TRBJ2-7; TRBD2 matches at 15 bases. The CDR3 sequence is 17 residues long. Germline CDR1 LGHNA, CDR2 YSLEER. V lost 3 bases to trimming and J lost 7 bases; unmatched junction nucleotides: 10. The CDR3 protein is CASSHAPGLAGGREQYF. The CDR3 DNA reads TGCGCCAGCAGCCACGCTCCTGGACTAGCGGGAGGGCGAGAGCAGTACTTC.

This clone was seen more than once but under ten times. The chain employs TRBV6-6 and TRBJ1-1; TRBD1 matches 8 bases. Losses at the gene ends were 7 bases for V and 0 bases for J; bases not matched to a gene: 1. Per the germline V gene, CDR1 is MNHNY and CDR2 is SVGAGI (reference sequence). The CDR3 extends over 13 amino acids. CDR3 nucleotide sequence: TGTGCCAGCAACAGGGGGGTGAACACTGAAGCTTTCTTT. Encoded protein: CASNRGVNTEAFF.

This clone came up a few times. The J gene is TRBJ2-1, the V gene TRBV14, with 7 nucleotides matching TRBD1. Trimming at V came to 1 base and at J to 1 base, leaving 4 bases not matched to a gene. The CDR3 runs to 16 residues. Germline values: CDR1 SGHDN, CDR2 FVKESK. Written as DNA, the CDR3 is TGTGCCAGCAGCCAAGTCCCGACAGGGTCCTACAATGAGCAGTTCTTC. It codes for CASSQVPTGSYNEQFF.

CDR3 in amino acids: CASSHRDRSGSETQYF. As DNA, the CDR3 is TGTGCCAGCAGCCATCGGGACAGGTCAGGGTCAGAGACCCAGTACTTC. V usage is TRBV4-2 and J usage is TRBJ2-5, with TRBD1 identical over 8 bases. V lost 3 bases, J lost 4 bases, and 10 bases stayed unmatched. Looked up from germline, CDR1 is LGHNA and CDR2 is YNFKEQ. The CDR3 spans 16 residues.

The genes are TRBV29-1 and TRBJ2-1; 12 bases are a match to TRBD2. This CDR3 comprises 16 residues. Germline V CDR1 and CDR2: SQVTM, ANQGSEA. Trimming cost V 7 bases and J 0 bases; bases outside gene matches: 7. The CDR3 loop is CSGDRGLAGSYNEQFF. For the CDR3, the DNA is TGCAGCGGGGACAGGGGACTAGCGGGCTCCTACAATGAGCAGTTCTTC.

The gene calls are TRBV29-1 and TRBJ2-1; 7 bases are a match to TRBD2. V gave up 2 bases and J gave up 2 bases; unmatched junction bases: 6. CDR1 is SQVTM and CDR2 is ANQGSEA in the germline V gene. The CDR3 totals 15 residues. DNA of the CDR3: TGCAGCGTTGAATGGCGGGAGCAGGCCTACAATGAGCAGTTCTTC. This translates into CSVEWREQAYNEQFF.

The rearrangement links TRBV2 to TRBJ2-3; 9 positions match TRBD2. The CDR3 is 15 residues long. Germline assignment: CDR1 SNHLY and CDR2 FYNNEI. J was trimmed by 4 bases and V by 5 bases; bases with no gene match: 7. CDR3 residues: CASSSSGRGSDTQYF. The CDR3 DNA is TGTGCCAGCAGTAGTAGCGGGAGAGGGTCAGATACGCAGTATTTT. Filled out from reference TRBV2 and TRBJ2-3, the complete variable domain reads EPEVTQTPSHQVTQMGQEVILRCVPISNHLYFYWYRQILGQKVEFLVSFYNNEISEKSEIFDDQFSVERPDGSNFTLKIRSTKLEDSAMYFCASSSSGRGSDTQYFGPGTRLTVL.

The CDR3 region has the DNA TGCGCCAGCAGCCCCGGGACAGGGGGTCGAACCTATGGCTACACCTTC. Amino acids: CASSPGTGGRTYGYTF. The chain is built from TRBV5-1 and TRBJ1-2, with 11 positions matching TRBD1. J was trimmed by 4 bases and V by 4 bases; bases with no gene match: 9. Germline loops: CDR1 SGHRS, CDR2 YFSETQ. The length of the CDR3 is 16 residues.

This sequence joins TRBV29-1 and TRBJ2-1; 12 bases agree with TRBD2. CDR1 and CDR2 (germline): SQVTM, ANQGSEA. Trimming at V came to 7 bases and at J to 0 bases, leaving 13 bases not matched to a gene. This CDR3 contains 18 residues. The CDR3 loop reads CSAGLAGPRKSSYNEQFF. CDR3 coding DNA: TGCAGCGCGGGACTAGCGGGTCCCCGAAAGAGCTCCTACAATGAGCAGTTCTTC.

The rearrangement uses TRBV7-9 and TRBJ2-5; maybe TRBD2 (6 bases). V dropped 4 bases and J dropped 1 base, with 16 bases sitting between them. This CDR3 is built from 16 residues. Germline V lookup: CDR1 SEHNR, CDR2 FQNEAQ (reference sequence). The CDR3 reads CASSSQRGVGQETQYF. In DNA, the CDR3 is TGTGCCAGCAGCTCCCAGCGCGGGGTGGGCCAAGAGACCCAGTACTTC. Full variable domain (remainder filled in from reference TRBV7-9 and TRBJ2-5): DTGVSQNPRHKITKRGQNVTFRCDPISEHNRLYWYRQTLGQGPEFLTYFQNEAQLEKSRLLSDRFSAERPKGSFSTLEIQRTEQGDSAMYLCASSSQRGVGQETQYFGPGTRLLVL.

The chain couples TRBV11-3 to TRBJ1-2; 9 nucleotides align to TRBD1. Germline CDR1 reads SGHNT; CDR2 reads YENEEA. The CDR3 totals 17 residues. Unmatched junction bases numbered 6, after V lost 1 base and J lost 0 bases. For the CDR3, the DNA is TGTGCCAGCAGCTTAGGATTCCGGGACAGGGCTAACTATGGCTACACCTTC. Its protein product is CASSLGFRDRANYGYTF.

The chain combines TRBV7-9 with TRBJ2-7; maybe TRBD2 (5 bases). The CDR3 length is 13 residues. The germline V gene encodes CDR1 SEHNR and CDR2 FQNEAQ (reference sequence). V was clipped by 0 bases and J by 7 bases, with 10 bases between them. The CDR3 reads CASSLAGDKEQYF. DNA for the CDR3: TGTGCCAGCAGCTTAGCCGGGGATAAGGAGCAGTACTTC. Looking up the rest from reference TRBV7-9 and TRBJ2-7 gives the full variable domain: DTGVSQNPRHKITKRGQNVTFRCDPISEHNRLYWYRQTLGQGPEFLTYFQNEAQLEKSRLLSDRFSAERPKGSFSTLEIQRTEQGDSAMYLCASSLAGDKEQYFGPGTRLTVT.

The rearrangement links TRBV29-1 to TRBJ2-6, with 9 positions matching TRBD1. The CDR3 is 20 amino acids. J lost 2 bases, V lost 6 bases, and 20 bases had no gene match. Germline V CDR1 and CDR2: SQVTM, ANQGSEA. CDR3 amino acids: CSVYNPGQGLTVAGANVLTF. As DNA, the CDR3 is TGCAGCGTCTACAATCCGGGACAGGGTCTGACAGTAGCTGGGGCCAACGTCCTGACTTTC.

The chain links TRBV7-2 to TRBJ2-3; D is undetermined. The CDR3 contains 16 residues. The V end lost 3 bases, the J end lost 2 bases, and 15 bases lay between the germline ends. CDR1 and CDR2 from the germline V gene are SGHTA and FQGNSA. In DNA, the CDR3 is TGTGCCAGCAGCTTCCTTACCCTAGATGACACAGATACGCAGTATTTT. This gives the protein CASSFLTLDDTDTQYF.

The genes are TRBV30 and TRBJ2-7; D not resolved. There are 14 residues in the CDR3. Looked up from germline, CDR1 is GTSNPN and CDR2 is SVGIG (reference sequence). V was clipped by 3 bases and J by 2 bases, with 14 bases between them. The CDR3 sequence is CAWRNAWYPYEQYF. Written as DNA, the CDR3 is TGTGCCTGGAGGAACGCGTGGTACCCCTACGAGCAGTACTTC.

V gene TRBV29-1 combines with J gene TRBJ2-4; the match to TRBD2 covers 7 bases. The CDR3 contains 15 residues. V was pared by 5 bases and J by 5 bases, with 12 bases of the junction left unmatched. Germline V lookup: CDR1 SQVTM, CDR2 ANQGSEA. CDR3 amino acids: CSVCGRAGTQNIQYF. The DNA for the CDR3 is TGCAGCGTTTGTGGTCGAGCGGGAACCCAAAACATTCAGTACTTC. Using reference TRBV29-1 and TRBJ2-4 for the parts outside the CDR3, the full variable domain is SAVISQKPSRDICQRGTSLTIQCQVDSQVTMMFWYRQQPGQSLTLIATANQGSEATYESGFVIDKFPISRPNLTFSTLTVSNMSPEDSSIYLCSVCGRAGTQNIQYFGAGTRLSVL.

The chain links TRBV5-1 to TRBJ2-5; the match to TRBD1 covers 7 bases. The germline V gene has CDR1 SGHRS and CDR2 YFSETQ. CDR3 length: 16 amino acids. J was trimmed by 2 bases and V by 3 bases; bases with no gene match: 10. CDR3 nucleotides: TGCGCCAGCAGCTCCGGGACAGTAGGGCCACAAGAGACCCAGTACTTC. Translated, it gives CASSSGTVGPQETQYF.